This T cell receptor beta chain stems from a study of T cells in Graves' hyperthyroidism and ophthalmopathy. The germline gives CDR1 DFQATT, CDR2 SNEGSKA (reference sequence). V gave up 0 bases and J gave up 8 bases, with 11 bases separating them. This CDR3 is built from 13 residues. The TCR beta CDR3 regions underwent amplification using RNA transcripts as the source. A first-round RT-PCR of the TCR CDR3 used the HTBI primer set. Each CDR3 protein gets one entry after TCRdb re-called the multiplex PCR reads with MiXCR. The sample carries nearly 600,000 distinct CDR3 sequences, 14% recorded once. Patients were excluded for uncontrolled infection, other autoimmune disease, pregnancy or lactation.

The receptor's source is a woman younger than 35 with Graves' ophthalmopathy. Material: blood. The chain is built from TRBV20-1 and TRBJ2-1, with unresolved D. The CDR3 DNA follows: TGCAGTGCTAGAGATGGGGTCGTGGATGAGCAGTTCTTC. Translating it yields CSARDGVVDEQFF.